Below, 14 T cell receptor beta chains from the same sample are listed, as sequenced in a study of blood T cell repertoires in COVID-19. Sequenced by immunoSEQ multiplex PCR; TCRdb stores in-frame clones only, minus some. The sample carries 95,000 to 150,000 clones, about four fifths recorded once. Sequences were obtained from peripheral blood. These receptors all come from a man in his 60s with active or convalescent COVID-19.

This rearrangement joins TRBV6-6 to TRBJ1-5; 10 nucleotides align to TRBD1. V was clipped by 4 bases and J by 5 bases; unmatched bases: 5. The CDR3 extends over 15 amino acids. Germline values: CDR1 MNHNY, CDR2 SVGAGI (reference sequence). The DNA of the CDR3 is TGTGCCAGCAGTTGGGGACAGGGGCCCGATCAGCCCCAGCATTTT. This sequence encodes CASSWGQGPDQPQHF.

This clone was seen a few times. The gene calls are TRBV16 and TRBJ1-6; 9 bases are shared with TRBD1. Germline CDR1 KGHSY, CDR2 FQNENV. This CDR3 spans 15 amino acids. With V trimmed by 3 bases and J by 9 bases, 6 bases remained unmatched. The CDR3 sequence is CASSQAGQGISPLHF. As DNA, the CDR3 is TGTGCCAGCAGCCAGGCGGGACAGGGTATTTCACCCCTCCACTTT.

CDR3 DNA sequence: TGTGCCAGCAGCCAGAACCCCAGCGACTATGGCTACACCTTC. Residues: CASSQNPSDYGYTF. The V call is TRBV11-2, the J call TRBJ1-2; D unresolved. CDR3 size: 14 residues. V was pared by 5 bases and J by 3 bases, with 13 bases between. Germline loops: CDR1 SGHAT, CDR2 FQNNGV.

The rearrangement links TRBV28 to TRBJ2-2; D is perhaps TRBD1 (6 bases). CDR3 length: 14 amino acids. CDR1 is MDHEN and CDR2 is SYDVKM in the germline V gene. The V gene lost 8 bases and the J gene lost 1 base, with 11 bases spanning the gap. The CDR3 bases are TGTGCCAGCCGATTACAGGGGAACACCGGGGAGCTGTTTTTT. This sequence encodes CASRLQGNTGELFF. The full variable domain, rest sourced from reference TRBV28 and TRBJ2-2, is DVKVTQSSRYLVKRTGEKVFLECVQDMDHENMFWYRQDPGLGLRLIYFSYDVKMKEKGDIPEGYSVSREKKERFSLILESASTNQTSMYLCASRLQGNTGELFFGEGSRLTVL.

The chain employs TRBV9 and TRBJ2-1; D may be TRBD2 (6 bases). Germline V lookup: CDR1 SGDLS, CDR2 YYNGEE. This CDR3 has 15 residues. Trimming removed 1 base from V and 8 bases from J, with 16 bases in between. The CDR3 loop reads CASSVSPTSQHEQFF. In DNA, the CDR3 is TGTGCCAGCAGCGTATCCCCGACTAGTCAGCATGAGCAGTTCTTC.

This chain connects TRBV7-2 to TRBJ2-3; tentative D call: TRBD2 (6 bases). The CDR3 length is 14 residues. The V and J ends lost 8 bases and 3 bases respectively, with 15 bases between them. Germline V gives CDR1 SGHTA, CDR2 FQGNSA. The CDR3 DNA reads TGTGCCAGCGGGGTGGGCGGGACTACAGATACGCAGTATTTT. This gives the protein CASGVGGTTDTQYF. Filled out from reference TRBV7-2 and TRBJ2-3, the complete variable domain reads GAGVSQSPSNKVTEKGKDVELRCDPISGHTALYWYRQSLGQGLEFLIYFQGNSAPDKSGLPSDRFSAERTGGSVSTLTIQRTQQEDSAVYLCASGVGGTTDTQYFGPGTRLTVL.

The chain links TRBV4-3 to TRBJ2-7, with 12 bases that match TRBD2. Germline CDR1 is LGHNA and CDR2 is YSLEER. The CDR3 is 15 amino acids. The V gene end was trimmed by 4 bases and the J gene end by 6 bases; junction bases not matched to a gene: 7. The CDR3, as DNA: TGCGCCAGCAGCCCCGGACTAGCGGGGTCCGGCGAGCAGTACTTC. It specifies CASSPGLAGSGEQYF.

The chain uses TRBV30 and TRBJ1-1, with D possibly being TRBD1 (5 bases). This CDR3 has 16 residues. From germline, CDR1 is GTSNPN and CDR2 SVGIG (reference sequence). Trimming stripped 0 bases from V and 1 base from J, with 15 bases between. CDR3 DNA sequence: TGTGCCTGGAGTGTACTGGTGTCCGGGGGGAACACTGAAGCTTTCTTT. This sequence encodes CAWSVLVSGGNTEAFF. Looking up the rest from reference TRBV30 and TRBJ1-1 gives the full variable domain: SQTIHQWPATLVQPVGSPLSLECTVEGTSNPNLYWYRQAAGRGLQLLFYSVGIGQISSEVPQNLSASRPQDRQFILSSKKLLLSDSGFYLCAWSVLVSGGNTEAFFGQGTRLTVV.

The V and J genes are TRBV7-2 and TRBJ2-3; 7 positions match TRBD2. The CDR3 totals 16 residues. J lost 5 bases, V lost 3 bases, and 11 bases had no gene match. From germline, CDR1 is SGHTA and CDR2 FQGNSA. The CDR3 is CASSLIPGRRGDTQYF. The DNA of the CDR3 is TGTGCCAGCAGCTTGATCCCCGGGAGGCGGGGAGATACGCAGTATTTT.

The chain uses TRBV5-1 and TRBJ2-5; D unclear. With 4 bases removed from V and 0 bases from J, the gap between germline ends came to 13 bases. Germline V gene lookup returns CDR1 SGHRS and CDR2 YFSETQ. The CDR3 covers 15 residues. In nucleotides, the CDR3 is TGCGCCAGCAGCCCTCCTCAGGTGTACCAAGAGACCCAGTACTTC. This codes for CASSPPQVYQETQYF.

The DNA of the CDR3 is TGTGCCAGCAGCCCCTCTGGAAGGGGCAGGAATGAGCAGTTCTTC. This gives the protein CASSPSGRGRNEQFF. This chain connects TRBV6-2 or TRBV6-3 to TRBJ2-1; D possibly corresponds to TRBD1 (5 bases). CDR3 length: 15 amino acids. V lost 6 bases and J lost 7, with 19 bases in between. CDR1 is MNHEY and CDR2 is SVGEGT in the germline V gene.

The rearrangement links TRBV7-2 to TRBJ1-3; a possible D gene is TRBD1 (6 bases). Trimming left V 4 bases short and J 1 base short, with 8 bases between. Per the germline V gene, CDR1 is SGHTA and CDR2 is FQGNSA. This CDR3 contains 14 residues. CDR3 in DNA: TGTGCCAGCAGCTCGACAGGTTCTGGAAACACCATATATTTT. As protein: CASSSTGSGNTIYF.

In its sample, this clone was seen a few times. The J gene is TRBJ2-5, the V gene TRBV5-1; 13 nucleotides line up with TRBD2. There are 16 residues in the CDR3. The V gene's germline CDR1 is SGHRS and CDR2 YFSETQ. V was pared by 0 bases and J by 1 base, with 0 bases of the junction left unmatched. DNA of the CDR3: TGCGCCAGCAGCTTGGGGACTAGCGGGGGCCAAGAGACCCAGTACTTC. It yields the protein CASSLGTSGGQETQYF.

The rearrangement uses TRBV10-3 and TRBJ2-7, with 7 bases identical to TRBD1. The CDR3 covers 14 residues. Germline values: CDR1 ENHRY, CDR2 SYGVKD. V was clipped by 10 bases and J by 0 bases; unmatched bases: 9. This CDR3 is CATSSTGYSYEQYF. The CDR3 DNA sequence: TGTGCCACCAGCTCGACAGGGTACTCCTACGAGCAGTACTTC.